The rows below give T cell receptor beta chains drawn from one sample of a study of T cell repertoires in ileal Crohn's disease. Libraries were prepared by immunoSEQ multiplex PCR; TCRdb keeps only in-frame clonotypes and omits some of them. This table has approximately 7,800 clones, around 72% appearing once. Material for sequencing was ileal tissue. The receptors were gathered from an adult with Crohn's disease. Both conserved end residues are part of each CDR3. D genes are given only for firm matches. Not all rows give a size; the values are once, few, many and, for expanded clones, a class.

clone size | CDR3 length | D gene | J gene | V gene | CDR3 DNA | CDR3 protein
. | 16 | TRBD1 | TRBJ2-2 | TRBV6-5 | TGTGCCAGCAGTTACGAGGGGACAGGGGACACCGGGGAGCTGTTTTTT | CASSYEGTGDTGELFF
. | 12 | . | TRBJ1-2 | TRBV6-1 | TGTGCCAGCAGTGAAGCTAACTATGGCTACACCTTC | CASSEANYGYTF
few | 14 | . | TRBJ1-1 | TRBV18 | TGTGCCAGCTCCCTAATGGAGGGGAACACTGAAGCTTTCTTT | CASSLMEGNTEAFF
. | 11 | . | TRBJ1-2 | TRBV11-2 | TGTGCCAGCAGCTTAGTGGTTGGCTACACCTTC | CASSLVVGYTF
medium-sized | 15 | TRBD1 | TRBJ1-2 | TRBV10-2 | TGCGCCAGCACCCCTTTAAGTGGGGACAGGGGGAGTATCACCTTC | CASTPLSGDRGSITF
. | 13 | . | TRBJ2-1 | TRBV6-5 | TGTGCCAGCAGTTACACAGGGTACAATGAGCAGTTCTTC | CASSYTGYNEQFF
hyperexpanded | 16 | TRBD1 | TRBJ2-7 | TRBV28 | TGTGCCAGCAGTTTATCCGGGACAGGGTTTTCCCACGAGCAGTACTTC | CASSLSGTGFSHEQYF
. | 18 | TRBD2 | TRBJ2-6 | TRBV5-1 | TGCGCCAGCAGCTTAACGGGACTAGCCAACTCTGGGGCCAACGTCCTGACTTTC | CASSLTGLANSGANVLTF
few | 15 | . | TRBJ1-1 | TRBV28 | TGTGCCACCTTTAACCCTACAAGGAGGAACACTGAAGCTTTCTTT | CATFNPTRRNTEAFF
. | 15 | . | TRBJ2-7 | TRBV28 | TGTGCCAGCATCCTCAGAAGTGACAGGAAGGACGAGCAGTACTTC | CASILRSDRKDEQYF
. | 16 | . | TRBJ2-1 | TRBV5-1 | TGCGCCAGCAGCCCACGGGAGGCAGGGGGAAGAAATGAGCAGTTCTTC | CASSPREAGGRNEQFF
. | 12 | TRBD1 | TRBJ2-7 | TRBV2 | TGTGCCAGCAAGGACAGGGCCTACGAGCAGTACTTC | CASKDRAYEQYF
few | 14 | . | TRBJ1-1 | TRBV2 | TGTGCCAGCAGTGAGGGCCGGCTGAACACTGAAGCTTTCTTT | CASSEGRLNTEAFF
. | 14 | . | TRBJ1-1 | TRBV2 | TGTGCCAGCGGGGACAACCTCATGAACACTGAAGCTTTCTTT | CASGDNLMNTEAFF